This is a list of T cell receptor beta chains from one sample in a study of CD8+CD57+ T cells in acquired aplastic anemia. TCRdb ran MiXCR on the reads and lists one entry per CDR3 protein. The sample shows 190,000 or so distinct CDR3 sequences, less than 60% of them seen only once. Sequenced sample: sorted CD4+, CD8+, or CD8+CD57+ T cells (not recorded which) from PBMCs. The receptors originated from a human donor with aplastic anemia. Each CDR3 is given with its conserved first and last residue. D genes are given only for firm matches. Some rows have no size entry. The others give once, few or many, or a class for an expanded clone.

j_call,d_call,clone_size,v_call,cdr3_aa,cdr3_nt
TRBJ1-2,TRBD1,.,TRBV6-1,CASSGTGADGYTF,TGTGCCAGCAGTGGTACAGGGGCGGATGGCTACACCTTC
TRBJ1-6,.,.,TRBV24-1,CASSSVVSYNSPLHF,TGTGCCAGCAGTTCCGTAGTCTCCTATAATTCACCCCTCCACTTT
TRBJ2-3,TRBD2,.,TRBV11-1,CASRSAGGGYTDTQYF,TGTGCCAGCAGGTCCGCGGGAGGGGGGTACACAGATACGCAGTATTTT
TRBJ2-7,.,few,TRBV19,CASSIGQGNYEQYF,TGTGCCAGTAGTATCGGGCAGGGTAACTACGAGCAGTACTTC
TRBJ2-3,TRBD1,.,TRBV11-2,CASSSAPGQGDTQYF,TGTGCCAGCAGCTCCGCTCCCGGACAGGGTGATACGCAGTATTTT
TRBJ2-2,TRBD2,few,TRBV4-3,CASSQDQAGETGELFF,TGCGCCAGCAGCCAAGATCAAGCGGGGGAAACCGGGGAGCTGTTTTTT
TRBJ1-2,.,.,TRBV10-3,CASSLKDSYGYTF,TGTGCCAGCAGTTTAAAGGACAGCTATGGCTACACCTTC
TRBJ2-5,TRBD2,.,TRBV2,CASRGLVGETQYF,TGTGCCAGCAGGGGACTAGTCGGGGAGACCCAGTACTTC
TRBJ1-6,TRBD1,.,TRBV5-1,CASSLTGENSPLHF,TGCGCCAGCAGCTTGACAGGGGAAAATTCACCCCTCCACTTT
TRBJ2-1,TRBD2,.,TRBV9,CASSWTSGYNEQFF,TGTGCCAGCTCATGGACTAGCGGATACAATGAGCAGTTCTTC
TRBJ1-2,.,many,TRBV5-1,CASSPQGGYGYTF,TGCGCCAGCAGCCCACAGGGAGGCTATGGCTACACCTTC
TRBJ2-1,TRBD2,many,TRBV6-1,CASIDGGTGDNEQFF,TGTGCCAGCATTGACGGGGGGACTGGCGACAATGAGCAGTTCTTC
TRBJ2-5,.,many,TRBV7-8,CASHLQGRYGETQYF,TGTGCCAGCCACTTACAGGGCAGATACGGGGAGACCCAGTACTTC
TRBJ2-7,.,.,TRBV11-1,CASSLMGPTRDAYEQYF,TGTGCCAGCAGCTTAATGGGACCGACAAGGGACGCCTACGAGCAGTACTTC
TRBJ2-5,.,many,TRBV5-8,CASSWDQGEETQYF,TGTGCCAGCAGCTGGGACCAGGGAGAAGAGACCCAGTACTTC
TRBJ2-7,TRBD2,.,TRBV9,CASSTGTSFNEQYF,TGTGCCAGCAGCACGGGGACTAGCTTCAACGAGCAGTACTTC
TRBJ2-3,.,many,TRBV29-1,CSAHLNRDTDTQYF,TGCAGCGCACACTTAAACAGGGATACAGATACGCAGTATTTT
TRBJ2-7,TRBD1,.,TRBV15,CATSSATGFLDEQYF,TGTGCCACCAGCAGCGCGACAGGGTTTTTAGACGAGCAGTACTTC
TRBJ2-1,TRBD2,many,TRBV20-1,CSAERGGFSNEQFF,TGCAGTGCAGAGCGGGGGGGGTTTAGTAATGAGCAGTTCTTC
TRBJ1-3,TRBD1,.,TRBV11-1,CASSSPRTGFSGNTIYF,TGTGCCAGCAGCTCGCCCCGGACAGGGTTTTCCGGAAACACCATATATTTT
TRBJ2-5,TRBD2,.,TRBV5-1,CASSLGLAEPGETQYF,TGCGCCAGCAGCTTGGGACTAGCGGAACCGGGGGAGACCCAGTACTTC
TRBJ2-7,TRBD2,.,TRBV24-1,CATSDPTSGGDYEQYF,TGTGCCACCAGTGATCCGACTAGCGGGGGGGATTACGAGCAGTACTTC
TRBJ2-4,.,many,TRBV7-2,CASSPGRGLQNIQYF,TGTGCCAGCAGCCCCGGTAGGGGTCTACAAAACATTCAGTACTTC
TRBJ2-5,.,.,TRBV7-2,CASSQGGTRVRAQYF,TGTGCCAGCAGCCAAGGGGGGACACGCGTCCGGGCCCAGTACTTC
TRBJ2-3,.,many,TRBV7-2,CASSSPSTDTQYF,TGTGCCAGCAGCTCGCCGAGCACAGATACGCAGTATTTT
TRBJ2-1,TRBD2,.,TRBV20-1,CSAGTSGGALEQFF,TGCAGTGCTGGGACTAGCGGGGGGGCCCTTGAGCAGTTCTTC
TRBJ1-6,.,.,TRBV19,CASGHTGSYNSPLHF,TGTGCCAGTGGCCACACGGGCTCCTATAATTCACCCCTCCACTTT
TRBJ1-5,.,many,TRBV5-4,CASSAGDSNQPQHF,TGTGCCAGCAGCGCAGGAGATAGCAATCAGCCCCAGCATTTT
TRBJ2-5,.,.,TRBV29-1,CSVVCGKGQETQYF,TGCAGCGTTGTTTGTGGGAAAGGCCAAGAGACCCAGTACTTC
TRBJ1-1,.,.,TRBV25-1,CASSAQRNTEAFF,TGTGCCAGCAGTGCCCAGCGGAACACTGAAGCTTTCTTT
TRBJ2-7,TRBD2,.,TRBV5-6,CASSPAGGLYEQYF,TGTGCCAGCAGCCCTGCGGGGGGGCTTTACGAGCAGTACTTC
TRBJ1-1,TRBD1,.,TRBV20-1,CGSGQLNTEAFF,TGCGGCTCGGGACAGTTGAACACTGAAGCTTTCTTT
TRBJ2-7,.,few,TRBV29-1,CSVNVGPYEQYF,TGCAGCGTTAACGTAGGACCCTACGAGCAGTACTTC
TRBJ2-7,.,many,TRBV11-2,CASSLSRGRNEQYF,TGTGCCAGCAGCTTAAGCCGGGGTCGCAACGAGCAGTACTTC
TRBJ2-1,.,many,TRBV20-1,CSAEPGTSIGNEQFF,TGCAGTGCTGAGCCGGGAACCTCCATCGGCAATGAGCAGTTCTTC
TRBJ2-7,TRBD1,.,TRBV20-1,CSARGTGRGEQYF,TGCAGTGCTCGCGGGACAGGGCGAGGCGAGCAGTACTTC
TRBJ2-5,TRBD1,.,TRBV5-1,CASSPLGQGGRETQYF,TGCGCCAGCAGCCCGTTAGGACAGGGGGGTAGGGAGACCCAGTACTTC
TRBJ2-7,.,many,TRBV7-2,CASSLARGDEQYF,TGTGCCAGCAGCTTAGCCAGGGGGGACGAGCAGTACTTC
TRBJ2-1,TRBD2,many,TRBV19,CASSIEPSGYNEQFF,TGTGCCAGTAGTATCGAGCCTAGCGGCTACAATGAGCAGTTCTTC
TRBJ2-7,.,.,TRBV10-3,CASPSHGEQYF,TGTGCCAGCCCTAGCCACGGCGAGCAGTACTTC
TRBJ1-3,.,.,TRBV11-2,CASSLNPGPAGNTIYF,TGTGCCAGCAGCTTAAACCCAGGGCCGGCTGGAAACACCATATATTTT